The source of this T cell receptor beta chain is a study of identical twins. TCRdb re-analysed the 5' RACE reads in MiXCR, keeping a single row per CDR3 protein. Among fewer than 350,000 distinct CDR3 sequences listed, under 9% were seen once. This clonotype was picked up a small number of times. Its antigen remains unidentified. General observations from the study: The study found that models underestimated out-of-frame TCR alpha sharing in monozygotic twins.

The data were also submitted as part of a second study, on yellow fever vaccine responses in identical twins.

The clonotype was recovered from a woman between 18 and 30 years old in good health. The sequenced material came from memory (CD45RO+) T cells sorted from blood.

DNA of the CDR3: TGCAGCGTTGCCTTTCTCTCCTACAATGAGCAGTTCTTC. Protein: CSVAFLSYNEQFF. The chain combines TRBV29-1 with TRBJ2-1; D ambiguous. Trimming cost V 4 bases and J 0 bases, with 7 bases left between them. From germline, CDR1 is SQVTM and CDR2 ANQGSEA. The CDR3 has 13 residues.